This entry lists 15 T cell receptor beta chains sequenced from one sample in a study of T-cell reconstitution after alpha-beta-depleted transplantation in children. Library preparation (for TCRbeta) was performed with unique molecular identifiers. A single record per CDR3 protein comes from TCRdb applying MiXCR to the PCR reads. The sample consists of about 580,000 distinct CDR3 sequences, about 23% of them appearing once. The source material was PBMCs, mostly from graft donor cells, sampled 360 days after TCRalphabeta/CD19-depleted stem cell transplant. The source is a boy under two years old who had a stem cell transplant for acute myeloid leukemia, so the T cells may come from the graft donor.

The chain employs TRBV20-1 and TRBJ1-1; D possibly corresponds to TRBD1 (6 bases). The CDR3 has 15 residues. V was clipped by 2 bases and J by 1 base, with 14 bases between them. Germline CDR1 reads DFQATT; CDR2 reads SNEGSKA (reference sequence). Written as DNA, the CDR3 is TGCAGTGCTAGACGGACTGGACAGAGGAACACTGAAGCTTTCTTT. This translates into CSARRTGQRNTEAFF.

The gene calls are TRBV6-5 and TRBJ1-3, with D unclear. This CDR3 spans 15 amino acids. V gave up 2 bases and J gave up 3 bases, with 11 bases separating them. Germline lookup yields CDR1 MNHEY and CDR2 SVGAGI. In DNA, the CDR3 is TGTGCCAGCAGTTACAGCCCCAGACTTGGAAACACCATATATTTT. Its translation: CASSYSPRLGNTIYF.

This clonotype occurred a few times. In DNA, the CDR3 is TGCAGTGCCATCTGGGATGGGGGGCCAGGGGACGGGTCCTACGAGCAGTACGTC. Residues: CSAIWDGGPGDGSYEQYV. This chain links TRBV20-1 with TRBJ2-7; TRBD1 or TRBD2 may be the D gene (6 bases each). V was trimmed by 6 bases and J by 1 base, leaving 28 bases between them. The CDR3 consists of 18 residues. The V gene's germline CDR1 is DFQATT and CDR2 SNEGSKA (reference sequence).

The chain has TRBV4-2 and TRBJ1-3; the D is unclear. CDR3 length: 14 amino acids. Deletions cut 9 bases from V and 0 bases from J, with 12 bases between. The germline V gene encodes CDR1 LGHNA and CDR2 YNFKEQ. The CDR3 coding sequence is TGTGCCAGTCACGGTGGCCACTCTGGAAACACCATATATTTT. This translates into CASHGGHSGNTIYF.

This clonotype was recorded a few times. In DNA form, the CDR3 reads TGCAGTGCTAGACCTGGACGTGGGGGGACCTACGAGCAGTACGTC. Translation: CSARPGRGGTYEQYV. The chain uses TRBV20-1 and TRBJ2-7, with D possibly matching TRBD2 (6 bases). Germline values: CDR1 DFQATT, CDR2 SNEGSKA (reference sequence). The ends were cut back, 2 bases at V and 2 bases at J, with 16 bases in the middle. The CDR3 has 15 residues.

This clonotype has ten or more counts. This rearrangement joins TRBV20-1 to TRBJ2-7; possibly TRBD1 for D (5 bases). CDR3 size: 14 residues. Trimming cost V 2 bases and J 2 bases, with 13 bases left between them. Germline CDR1 and CDR2: DFQATT and SNEGSKA (reference sequence). The CDR3 is CSARWGRSPYEQYF. Written as DNA, the CDR3 is TGCAGTGCTAGATGGGGCAGGAGTCCCTACGAGCAGTACTTC.

This clonotype occurred once. This chain links TRBV11-1 with TRBJ2-6; 7 bases agree with TRBD1. The CDR3 totals 21 residues. With V trimmed by 5 bases and J by 0 bases, 19 bases remained unmatched. Per the germline V gene, CDR1 is SGHAT and CDR2 is FQDESV (reference sequence). For the CDR3, the DNA is TGTGCCAGCAGCCCCCCCCAATCGGGACAGCTTCCTTTCTCTGGGGCCAACGTCCTGACTTTC. Amino acid sequence: CASSPPQSGQLPFSGANVLTF.

This clonotype showed up many times. This chain joins TRBV29-1 and TRBJ2-5; 8 bases agree with TRBD1. The CDR3 length is 14 residues. Trimming cost V 2 bases and J 3 bases; bases outside gene matches: 5. CDR1 SQVTM and CDR2 ANQGSEA come from the germline V gene. The CDR3 DNA sequence: TGCAGCGTTGAACCGGGACAGGTCGAAGAGACCCAGTACTTC. Its protein is CSVEPGQVEETQYF.

The rearrangement links TRBV27 to TRBJ2-7, with 8 bases that match TRBD1. CDR1 and CDR2 from the germline V gene are MNHEY and SMNVEV (reference sequence). The CDR3 spans 12 residues. Losses at the gene ends were 7 bases for V and 6 bases for J; bases not matched to a gene: 5. CDR3 protein: CASTLDRVEQYV. In DNA, the CDR3 is TGTGCCAGCACCCTGGACAGGGTCGAGCAGTACGTC.

This clonotype has a count of ten or more. The rearrangement uses TRBV11-2 and TRBJ2-3, with 7 positions matching TRBD2. The J segment lost 2 bases and the V segment lost 0 bases, leaving 8 bases of the junction unmatched. The CDR3 is made up of 17 amino acids. CDR1 and CDR2 from the germline V gene are SGHAT and FQNNGV. The CDR3 is CASSLDRRSGATDTQYF. In DNA, the CDR3 is TGTGCCAGCAGCTTAGACCGTAGGAGCGGGGCCACAGATACGCAGTATTTT.

This clonotype was seen ten or more times. This chain joins TRBV6-5 and TRBJ2-7; unclear D gene. The V gene's germline CDR1 is MNHEY and CDR2 SVGAGI. With 4 bases removed from V and 0 bases from J, the gap between germline ends came to 19 bases. The CDR3 runs 17 residues. The CDR3 is CASSSPGKDQSSYEQYV. The CDR3 region has the DNA TGTGCCAGCAGTTCACCTGGAAAGGACCAGAGCTCCTACGAGCAGTACGTC.

This clonotype was picked up a small number of times. The CDR3 sequence is CASNKVYQETQYF. The CDR3 nucleotides are TGTGCCAGCAACAAGGTGTACCAAGAGACCCAGTACTTC. The gene calls are TRBV6-1 and TRBJ2-5; D is unclear. Trimming pared 7 bases from V and 0 bases from J, leaving 9 bases between. CDR3 length equals 13 residues. The germline gives CDR1 MNHNS, CDR2 SASEGT.

The J gene is TRBJ1-5, the V gene TRBV12-3 or TRBV12-4; 10 positions match TRBD1. This CDR3 spans 17 amino acids. Losses at the gene ends were 3 bases for V and 3 bases for J; bases not matched to a gene: 8. This chain's CDR3 is CASSFGDRGRSNQPQHF. The CDR3 bases are TGTGCCAGCAGTTTCGGGGACAGGGGAAGGTCCAATCAGCCCCAGCATTTT.

This chain's CDR3 is CASSQDWGGAENEQFF. The CDR3 DNA sequence: TGCGCCAGCAGCCAAGATTGGGGGGGGGCTGAAAATGAGCAGTTCTTC. V is TRBV4-3 and J is TRBJ2-1; possible D gene TRBD2, 7 bases. V was clipped by 0 bases and J by 7 bases, with 16 bases between them. The CDR3 sequence is 16 residues long. Germline CDR1 is LGHNA and CDR2 is YSLEER.

There are a few counts of this clonotype. The J gene is TRBJ2-1, the V gene TRBV5-1; D may be TRBD1 (6 bases). CDR3 length: 10 residues. Per germline, CDR1 SGHRS and CDR2 YFSETQ. The germline V and J ends were trimmed by 4 bases and 10 bases, with 6 bases remaining between them. For the CDR3, the DNA is TGCGCCAGCAGCGGGACAGAGCAGTTCTTC. Its protein product is CASSGTEQFF.